The source of this T cell receptor beta chain is a study of blood T cell repertoires in COVID-19. Turning to the study itself: Samples representing acute and convalescent COVID-19 were sourced from the United States, Italy and Spain. Sources were T cells, B-cell-depleted T cells, or PBMCs; the material itself was cDNA or gDNA.

Recruited during active infection, patients (from Seattle) were subsequently followed longitudinally. This clone was seen only once. This table comes from immunoSEQ multiplex PCR, and its TCRdb copy is limited to in-frame clones, with some not included. Of approximately 180,000 clones in the sample, more than 70% are singletons; the top ten hold roughly 20%. The sequence was obtained from a person aged 70 to 85 with COVID-19, enrolled during active disease. Sequenced material: peripheral blood.

Written as DNA, the CDR3 is TGTGCCAGCAGCCGGAGGGACGGGCGGGAAAAACTGTTTTTT. Translating it yields CASSRRDGREKLFF. This chain uses TRBV3-1 (or the pseudogene TRBV3-2) with TRBJ1-4; TRBD1 might be the D (5 bases). V was trimmed by 4 bases and J by 8 bases, leaving 14 bases between them. Germline V gives CDR1 LGHDT, CDR2 YNNKEL (reference sequence). The CDR3 is made up of 14 amino acids.